What follows are 32 T cell receptor beta chains derived from one specimen sequenced in a study of PD-L1 blockade in urothelial cancer. The time point: pretreatment peripheral blood. Sequenced by immunoSEQ multiplex PCR; TCRdb stores in-frame clones only, minus some. This table holds 130,000 or so clones, 70% to 85% found once. Sequenced material: PBMCs, taken around atezolizumab (anti-PD-L1) treatment. The source is a man aged 50-60 years with urothelial cancer.

This rearrangement joins TRBV4-1 to TRBJ1-2; D may be TRBD1 (6 bases). Trimming pared 4 bases from V and 5 bases from J, leaving 14 bases between. The CDR3 covers 14 residues. Germline CDR1 and CDR2: MGHRA and YSYEKL. The CDR3 protein is CASSPADRPYGYTF. The CDR3 nucleotides are TGCGCCAGCAGCCCCGCGGACAGACCATATGGCTACACCTTC.

This clone was seen a single time. The rearrangement joins TRBV28 to TRBJ1-4, with 7 bases that match TRBD1. Losses at the gene ends were 6 bases for V and 8 bases for J; bases not matched to a gene: 12. CDR3 length: 15 amino acids. Germline lookup yields CDR1 MDHEN and CDR2 SYDVKM. CDR3 protein: CASRGTGTAKEKLFF. Written as DNA, the CDR3 is TGTGCCAGCAGAGGAACCGGGACAGCCAAGGAAAAACTGTTTTTT.

The chain carries TRBV2 and TRBJ2-3, with 12 bases identical to TRBD2. The germline V gene has CDR1 SNHLY and CDR2 FYNNEI. CDR3 length equals 15 residues. V lost 6 bases, J lost 9 bases, and 10 bases stayed unmatched. CDR3 sequence reads: CASRETSGSAGTQYF. The CDR3 nucleotides read TGTGCCAGCAGGGAGACTAGCGGGAGCGCCGGAACGCAGTATTTT. Complete variable domain (other parts from reference TRBV2 and TRBJ2-3): EPEVTQTPSHQVTQMGQEVILRCVPISNHLYFYWYRQILGQKVEFLVSFYNNEISEKSEIFDDQFSVERPDGSNFTLKIRSTKLEDSAMYFCASRETSGSAGTQYFGPGTRLTVL.

The rearrangement joins TRBV5-8 to TRBJ2-3, with TRBD2 identical over 15 bases. CDR3 length: 19 amino acids. From germline, CDR1 is SGHTS and CDR2 YDEGEE. The ends lost 2 bases at V and 0 bases at J; junction bases unmatched: 7. The CDR3 nucleotides read TGTGCCAGCAGCTTACCGGGACTAGCGGGAGGTAGTAGCACAGATACGCAGTATTTT. Its translation is CASSLPGLAGGSSTDTQYF. Complete variable domain (other parts from reference TRBV5-8 and TRBJ2-3): EAGVTQSPTHLIKTRGQQATLRCSPISGHTSVYWYQQALGLGLQFLLWYDEGEERNRGNFPPRFSGRQFPNYSSELNVNALELEDSALYLCASSLPGLAGGSSTDTQYFGPGTRLTVL.

The chain recombines TRBV27 with TRBJ2-5, with 7 bases that match TRBD2. V gave up 6 bases and J gave up 3 bases; unmatched junction bases: 4. This CDR3 region has 13 residues. Germline V lookup: CDR1 MNHEY, CDR2 SMNVEV (reference sequence). The CDR3 nucleotides read TGTGCCAGCAGGGCCGCGGGAGAAGAGACCCAGTACTTC. It translates to CASRAAGEETQYF.

The chain uses TRBV5-1 and TRBJ2-5; 15 nucleotides align to TRBD2. Per the germline V gene, CDR1 is SGHRS and CDR2 is YFSETQ. V dropped 4 bases and J dropped 5; count of bases not matched to a gene: 6. The CDR3 sequence is 16 residues long. CDR3 protein: CASSPGLAGGRETQYF. In DNA form, the CDR3 reads TGCGCCAGCAGCCCTGGACTAGCGGGAGGGCGCGAGACCCAGTACTTC.

The rearrangement links TRBV5-1 to TRBJ1-4; the D is unclear. Looked up from germline, CDR1 is SGHRS and CDR2 is YFSETQ. This CDR3 has 12 amino acids. The germline V and J ends were trimmed by 3 bases and 7 bases, with 7 bases remaining between them. The CDR3 region has the DNA TGCGCCAGCAGCTCGAGAGGTGAAAAACTGTTTTTT. It specifies CASSSRGEKLFF.

CDR3 amino acids: CASSVNRGTEAFF. In DNA form, the CDR3 reads TGTGCCAGCAGTGTGAACAGGGGAACTGAAGCTTTCTTT. The chain has TRBV6-1 and TRBJ1-1; 7 bases fit TRBD1. The V gene's germline CDR1 is MNHNS and CDR2 SASEGT. V lost 4 bases to trimming and J lost 5 bases; unmatched junction nucleotides: 4. The length of the CDR3 is 13 residues.

V is TRBV10-3 and J is TRBJ2-7; 8 nucleotides align to TRBD2. Germline V CDR1 and CDR2: ENHRY, SYGVKD. J was trimmed by 4 bases and V by 3 bases; bases with no gene match: 5. The CDR3 contains 14 residues. The CDR3 sequence: CAISDSGRWYEQYF. The CDR3 region has the DNA TGTGCCATCAGTGACAGCGGGAGATGGTACGAGCAGTACTTC.

This clone has only one observation. The chain has TRBV9 and TRBJ1-2; no firm D call. The V gene's germline CDR1 is SGDLS and CDR2 YYNGEE. CDR3 size: 13 residues. V lost 8 bases and J 4 bases, leaving 15 bases between the germline ends. DNA for the CDR3: TGTGCCAGAGTACGAACAGCATCCTATGGCTACACCTTC. Translated: CARVRTASYGYTF.

The J gene is TRBJ2-7, the V gene TRBV7-2; TRBD2 might be the D (6 bases). This CDR3 is built from 15 residues. Trimming took 5 bases from V and 2 from J, leaving 16 bases between them. Germline assignment: CDR1 SGHTA and CDR2 FQGNSA. The CDR3 DNA sequence: TGTGCCAGCAGCGATGCGGGACTGCCCACCTACGAGCAGTACTTC. It yields the protein CASSDAGLPTYEQYF. Together with reference TRBV7-2 and TRBJ2-7, the CDR3 gives the full variable domain: GAGVSQSPSNKVTEKGKDVELRCDPISGHTALYWYRQSLGQGLEFLIYFQGNSAPDKSGLPSDRFSAERTGGSVSTLTIQRTQQEDSAVYLCASSDAGLPTYEQYFGPGTRLTVT.

The chain has TRBV19 and TRBJ1-1, with TRBD1 matching over 8 bases. The V gene's germline CDR1 is LNHDA and CDR2 SQIVND (reference sequence). The CDR3 totals 16 residues. V lost 3 bases and J lost 5; bases outside the gene matches: 11. This CDR3 reads CASSILRTGILTEAFF. The CDR3, as DNA: TGTGCCAGTAGTATTTTGAGGACAGGGATACTTACTGAAGCTTTCTTT.

This clone has more than one count but fewer than ten. The chain has TRBV6-7 and TRBJ1-5, with 7 bases lining up with TRBD1. TRBV6-7 is an ORF, and what it does is uncertain. The CDR3 sequence is 16 residues long. With V trimmed by 6 bases and J by 1 base, 9 bases remained unmatched. CDR3 bases: TGTGCCAGCAGACCCTGGGACAGAAAGAGCAATCAGCCCCAGCATTTT. Translated, it gives CASRPWDRKSNQPQHF.

This clone was seen a handful of times. The chain links TRBV28 to TRBJ1-2; TRBD1 might be the D (5 bases). The V end was cut by 10 bases, the J end by 0 bases, with 12 bases between. The CDR3 spans 13 residues. Germline V gene data show CDR1 as MDHEN and CDR2 as SYDVKM. The CDR3 coding sequence is TGTGCCAACCGGCAGGGTCCTAACTATGGCTACACCTTC. The encoded protein is CANRQGPNYGYTF.

In nucleotides, the CDR3 is TGTGCCAGCAGCCAATCGCTTTCTACTAGCGGGAGGCTCACAGATACGCAGTATTTT. This gives the protein CASSQSLSTSGRLTDTQYF. J is TRBJ2-3 and V is TRBV4-2; 12 bases line up with TRBD2. In germline, CDR1 is LGHNA, CDR2 YNFKEQ. V lost 2 bases, J lost 2 bases, and 11 bases stayed unmatched. This CDR3 has 19 amino acids.

The V gene is TRBV2, the J gene TRBJ1-2; tentatively, D is TRBD1 (5 bases). CDR3 size: 13 residues. V was pared by 11 bases and J by 1 base, with 14 bases between. Per the germline V gene, CDR1 is SNHLY and CDR2 is FYNNEI. CDR3 protein: CARRGGYNYGYTF. CDR3 bases: TGTGCCCGCCGGGGGGGTTATAACTATGGCTACACCTTC.

The J gene is TRBJ1-1, the V gene TRBV2; D perhaps matches TRBD1 (6 bases). The CDR3 is 13 residues long. With 7 bases removed from V and 5 bases from J, the gap between germline ends came to 14 bases. Germline CDR1 SNHLY, CDR2 FYNNEI. The CDR3 sequence: CASINGGLTEAFF. The CDR3 DNA is TGTGCCAGCATAAACGGGGGGCTAACTGAAGCTTTCTTT.

V and J are TRBV30 and TRBJ2-7; TRBD2 matches at 13 bases. Germline CDR1 and CDR2: GTSNPN and SVGIG (reference sequence). V lost 0 bases and J lost 3; bases outside the gene matches: 2. The CDR3 contains 15 residues. The CDR3 sequence is CAWSVLAGGDYEQYF. As DNA, the CDR3 is TGTGCCTGGAGTGTACTAGCGGGAGGGGACTACGAGCAGTACTTC.

This rearrangement joins TRBV18 to TRBJ2-1; D gene unclear. Trimming removed 3 bases at V and 0 bases at J, with 12 bases between. Germline V lookup: CDR1 KGHSH, CDR2 LQKENI. The CDR3 loop spans 16 amino acids. CDR3 DNA: TGTGCCAGCTCACCGCCCGGTATAAGCTCCTACAATGAGCAGTTCTTC. It translates to CASSPPGISSYNEQFF.

The chain joins TRBV19 to TRBJ1-6; 7 bases are shared with TRBD1. The junction had 10 bases not matched to a gene; V was cut back by 3 bases and J by 8 bases. Germline CDR1 is LNHDA and CDR2 is SQIVND (reference sequence). This CDR3 contains 16 residues. The CDR3, as DNA: TGTGCCAGTAGTATTTCGCAGGGCAGGGGGTATTCACCCCTCCACTTT. Amino acids: CASSISQGRGYSPLHF.

The chain couples TRBV6-5 to TRBJ2-3, with 9 bases identical to TRBD1. The V and J ends lost 2 bases and 4 bases, in that order; junction bases with no gene match: 4. This CDR3 comprises 15 residues. The germline V gene has CDR1 MNHEY and CDR2 SVGAGI. The CDR3 spells CASSYGTGNADTQYF. For the CDR3, the DNA is TGTGCCAGCAGTTACGGGACAGGGAATGCAGATACGCAGTATTTT.

The chain is built from TRBV18 and TRBJ2-7; 12 bases are shared with TRBD1. J lost 7 bases, V lost 3 bases, and 7 bases had no gene match. The CDR3 covers 15 residues. From germline, CDR1 is KGHSH and CDR2 LQKENI. In DNA, the CDR3 is TGTGCCAGCTCACCCGGGACAGGGGGCCGGGGGGAGCAGTACTTC. It specifies CASSPGTGGRGEQYF.

This chain uses TRBV30 with TRBJ1-5; D unresolved. Trimming left V 2 bases short and J 3 bases short, with 11 bases between. The V gene's germline CDR1 is GTSNPN and CDR2 SVGIG (reference sequence). The CDR3 is 14 residues long. The CDR3 nucleotides are TGTGCCTGGAGTCGTAGGGAGAACAATCAGCCCCAGCATTTT. Translation gives CAWSRRENNQPQHF.

The CDR3 loop reads CASSVQTGNTEAFF. The CDR3 DNA reads as TGTGCCAGCAGCGTACAGACAGGGAACACTGAAGCTTTCTTT. The genes are TRBV9 and TRBJ1-1; D may be TRBD1 (6 bases). Germline V lookup: CDR1 SGDLS, CDR2 YYNGEE. This CDR3 region has 14 residues. V was clipped by 1 base and J by 1 base, with 8 bases between them.

This clone was observed a handful of times. The chain combines TRBV2 with TRBJ2-7; the match to TRBD1 covers 7 bases. Germline V CDR1 and CDR2: SNHLY, FYNNEI. This CDR3 contains 14 residues. With V trimmed by 6 bases and J by 3 bases, 8 bases remained unmatched. For the CDR3, the DNA is TGTGCCAGCAGACTCGACAGGGTTGTCTACGAGCAGTACTTC. Protein product: CASRLDRVVYEQYF. The full variable domain, rest sourced from reference TRBV2 and TRBJ2-7, is EPEVTQTPSHQVTQMGQEVILRCVPISNHLYFYWYRQILGQKVEFLVSFYNNEISEKSEIFDDQFSVERPDGSNFTLKIRSTKLEDSAMYFCASRLDRVVYEQYFGPGTRLTVT.

The V call is TRBV7-6, the J call TRBJ2-7; a possible D gene is TRBD1 (5 bases). The length of the CDR3 is 15 residues. Germline V gene data show CDR1 as SGHVS and CDR2 as FNYEAQ. V lost 5 bases and J lost 0, with 14 bases in between. The CDR3 nucleotides are TGTGCCAGCAGCATGCAGGGTCTTCTCTCCTACGAGCAGTACTTC. Its protein is CASSMQGLLSYEQYF.

This clone has more than one count but fewer than ten. The rearrangement links TRBV27 to TRBJ2-7; 12 bases map to TRBD2. With V trimmed by 7 bases and J by 6 bases, 7 bases remained unmatched. Germline V gene data show CDR1 as MNHEY and CDR2 as SMNVEV (reference sequence). This CDR3 has 14 residues. The CDR3 region is CASNAGLAGSEQYF. The CDR3 nucleotides read TGTGCCAGCAATGCCGGACTAGCGGGAAGCGAGCAGTACTTC.

The chain carries TRBV11-2 and TRBJ2-7; 8 bases match TRBD2. From germline, CDR1 is SGHAT and CDR2 FQNNGV. The CDR3 is 15 amino acids. V was clipped by 3 bases and J by 5 bases; unmatched bases: 9. CDR3 residues: CASSFREGLRDEQYF. CDR3 DNA sequence: TGTGCCAGCAGCTTTCGGGAGGGCTTAAGGGACGAGCAGTACTTC. The complete variable domain, with remaining parts taken from reference TRBV11-2 and TRBJ2-7, reads EAGVAQSPRYKIIEKRQSVAFWCNPISGHATLYWYQQILGQGPKLLIQFQNNGVVDDSQLPKDRFSAERLKGVDSTLKIQPAKLEDSAVYLCASSFREGLRDEQYFGPGTRLTVT.

This chain uses TRBV6-1 with TRBJ1-1; perhaps TRBD1 as D (6 bases). The germline gives CDR1 MNHNS, CDR2 SASEGT. Trimming shortened V by 1 base and J by 8 bases, and 11 bases separated the two germline ends. The CDR3 totals 13 residues. The CDR3 DNA sequence: TGTGCCAGCAGTGAAGAGGGACAATGGGAAGCTTTCTTT. Amino acids: CASSEEGQWEAFF.

The chain is built from TRBV14 and TRBJ1-6; unclear D gene. Per germline, CDR1 SGHDN and CDR2 FVKESK. The CDR3 is 18 residues long. V gave up 0 bases and J gave up 1 base, with 13 bases separating them. The CDR3: CASSQDIPNLSYNSPLHF. The CDR3 DNA reads as TGTGCCAGCAGCCAAGATATCCCTAATCTATCCTATAATTCACCCCTCCACTTT.

The gene calls are TRBV15 and TRBJ2-1; 11 bases are a match to TRBD2. The ends lost 0 bases at V and 7 bases at J; junction bases unmatched: 2. Germline V lookup: CDR1 LNHNV, CDR2 YYDKDF (reference sequence). The CDR3 is made up of 15 amino acids. CDR3 protein: CATSRDRLAGNEQFF. CDR3 in DNA: TGTGCCACCAGCAGAGATAGACTAGCGGGAAATGAGCAGTTCTTC.

The chain has TRBV2 and TRBJ2-4; TRBD1 aligns across 8 bases. The germline V gene has CDR1 SNHLY and CDR2 FYNNEI. The CDR3 sequence is 13 residues long. V was pared by 5 bases and J by 6 bases, with 3 bases of the junction left unmatched. CDR3 in DNA: TGTGCCAGCAGTCCCGGACAGGGAAACATTCAGTACTTC. Its translation is CASSPGQGNIQYF. The full variable domain, rest sourced from reference TRBV2 and TRBJ2-4, is EPEVTQTPSHQVTQMGQEVILRCVPISNHLYFYWYRQILGQKVEFLVSFYNNEISEKSEIFDDQFSVERPDGSNFTLKIRSTKLEDSAMYFCASSPGQGNIQYFGAGTRLSVL.